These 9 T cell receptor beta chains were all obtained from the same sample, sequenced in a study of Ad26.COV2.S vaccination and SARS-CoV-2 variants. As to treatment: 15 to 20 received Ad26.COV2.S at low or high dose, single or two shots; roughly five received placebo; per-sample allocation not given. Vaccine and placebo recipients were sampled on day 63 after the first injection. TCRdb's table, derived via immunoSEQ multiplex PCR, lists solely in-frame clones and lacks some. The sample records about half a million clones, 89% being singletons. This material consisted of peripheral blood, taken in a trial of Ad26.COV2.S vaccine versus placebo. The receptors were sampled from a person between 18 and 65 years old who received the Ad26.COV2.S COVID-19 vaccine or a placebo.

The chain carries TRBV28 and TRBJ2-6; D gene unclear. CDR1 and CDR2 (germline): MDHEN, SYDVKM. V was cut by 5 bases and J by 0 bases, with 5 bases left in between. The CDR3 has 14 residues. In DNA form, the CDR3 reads TGTGCCAGCAGTCCGCGCTCTGGGGCCAACGTCCTGACTTTC. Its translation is CASSPRSGANVLTF.

Here the CDR3 DNA reads TGTGCCAGCAGCGCCGGGAGGGGGGGCCCGTGGGAGACCCAGTACTTC. This translates into CASSAGRGGPWETQYF. The chain recombines TRBV11-2 with TRBJ2-5, with 8 bases fitting TRBD2. Germline values: CDR1 SGHAT, CDR2 FQNNGV. The CDR3 is 16 residues long. Trimming cost V 5 bases and J 5 bases; bases outside gene matches: 13.

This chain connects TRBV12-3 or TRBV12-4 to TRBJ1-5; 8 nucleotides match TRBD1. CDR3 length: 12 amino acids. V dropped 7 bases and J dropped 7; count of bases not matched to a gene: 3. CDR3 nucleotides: TGTGCCAGCAATTACAGGGGGCAGCCCCAGCATTTT. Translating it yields CASNYRGQPQHF.

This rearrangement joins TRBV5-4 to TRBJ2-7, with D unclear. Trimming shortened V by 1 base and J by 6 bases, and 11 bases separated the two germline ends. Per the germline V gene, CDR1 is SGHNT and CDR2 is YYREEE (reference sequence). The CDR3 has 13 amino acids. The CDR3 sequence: CASSLWQASEQYF. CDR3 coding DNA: TGTGCCAGCAGCTTGTGGCAGGCCTCCGAGCAGTACTTC.

The CDR3: CASTNGQVGRPQHF. The CDR3 bases are TGTGCCAGTACCAACGGACAGGTTGGCAGGCCCCAGCATTTT. This chain connects TRBV19 to TRBJ1-5; 7 bases fit TRBD1. V shed 7 bases and J 9 bases; nucleotides not matched to a gene: 12. The CDR3 consists of 14 residues. The germline CDR1 and CDR2 sequences are LNHDA and SQIVND (reference sequence).

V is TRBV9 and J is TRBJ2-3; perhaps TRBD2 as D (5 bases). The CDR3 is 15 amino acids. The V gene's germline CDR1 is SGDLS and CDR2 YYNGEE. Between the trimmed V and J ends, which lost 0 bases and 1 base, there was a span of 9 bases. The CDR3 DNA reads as TGTGCCAGCAGCGTAGATGTGCGGGGCACAGATACGCAGTATTTT. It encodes CASSVDVRGTDTQYF.

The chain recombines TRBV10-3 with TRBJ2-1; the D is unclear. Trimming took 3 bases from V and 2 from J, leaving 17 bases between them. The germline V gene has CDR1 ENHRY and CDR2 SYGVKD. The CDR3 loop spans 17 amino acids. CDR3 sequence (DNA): TGTGCCATCAGTGATCATGATACGTTTCTTCCCTACAATGAGCAGTTCTTC. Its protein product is CAISDHDTFLPYNEQFF.

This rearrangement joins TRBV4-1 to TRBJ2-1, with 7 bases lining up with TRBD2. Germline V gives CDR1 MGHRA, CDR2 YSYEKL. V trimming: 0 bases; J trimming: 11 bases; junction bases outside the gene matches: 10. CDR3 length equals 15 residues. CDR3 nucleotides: TGCGCCAGCAGCCAAGAGTGGACTAGTACAATGAAGCAGTTCTTC. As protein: CASSQEWTSTMKQFF.

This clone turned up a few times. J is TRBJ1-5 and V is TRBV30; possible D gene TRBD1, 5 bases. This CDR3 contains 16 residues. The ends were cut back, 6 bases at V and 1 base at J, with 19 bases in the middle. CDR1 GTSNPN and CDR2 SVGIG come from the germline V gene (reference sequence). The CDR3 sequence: CACQKRGSGSNQPQHF. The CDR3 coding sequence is TGTGCCTGCCAAAAACGGGGGTCGGGGAGCAATCAGCCCCAGCATTTT.